These T cell receptor beta chains were read from a single sample in a study of ipilimumab plus nivolumab after autologous stem cell transplantation. TCRdb's copy holds only in-frame clones and misses some; the assay was immunoSEQ multiplex PCR. The data show 15,000 to 20,000 clones, about four fifths seen once. Here the sequenced sample was PBMCs, taken in a trial of ipilimumab plus nivolumab as post-transplant consolidation. All receptors derive from a male donor with diffuse large B-cell lymphoma. Both conserved end residues are part of each CDR3. A D gene is named only where the DNA matches it firmly. Expanded clones get a size class; other rows say once, few or many, or leave the size out.

d_gene	abundance	v_gene	j_gene	CDR3nt	CDR3aa
.	.	TRBV4-1	TRBJ2-7	TGCGCCAGCAGCCGCGAGGGGGGCGAGCAGTACTTC	CASSREGGEQYF
.	.	TRBV19	TRBJ2-1	TGTGCCAGTAGTATGAAGTACAATGAGCAGTTCTTC	CASSMKYNEQFF
.	.	TRBV6-5	TRBJ2-3	TGTGCCAGCCAAGGCGGGGTTGGGGATACGCAGTATTTT	CASQGGVGDTQYF
.	.	TRBV12-5	TRBJ1-2	TGTGCTAGTGGCCCCTCGGGTTTAGGGGAGAGGGGCTACACCTTC	CASGPSGLGERGYTF
.	.	TRBV7-2	TRBJ2-7	TGTGCCAGCAGCTCGTTTCAAGGCGAGCAGTACTTC	CASSSFQGEQYF
.	once	TRBV7-9	TRBJ2-3	TGTGCCAGCAGCTCATATGATACGTCAGATACGCAGTATTTT	CASSSYDTSDTQYF
TRBD1	.	TRBV5-8	TRBJ2-7	TGTGCCAGCAGCTTCGGGACAGGGGCTACCTACGAGCAGTACTTC	CASSFGTGATYEQYF
.	.	TRBV29-1	TRBJ2-5	TGCAGCGCACGGGACGGGTATGGAGAGACCCAGTACTTC	CSARDGYGETQYF
.	.	TRBV9	TRBJ1-1	TGTGCCAGCAGCTTGGCAGGGAGGTTGGATACTGAAGCTTTCTTT	CASSLAGRLDTEAFF
.	.	TRBV6-6	TRBJ1-4	TGTGCCAGCAGTTACTCGGACACGGCCAATGAAAAACTGTTTTTT	CASSYSDTANEKLFF
.	.	TRBV6-1	TRBJ2-3	TGTGCCAGCATAGCGGACTTAGGGTCAGATACGCAGTATTTT	CASIADLGSDTQYF
.	once	TRBV6-6	TRBJ2-6	TGTGCCAGCAGTTACGCCGGGGCCAACGTCCTGACTTTC	CASSYAGANVLTF
.	once	TRBV18	TRBJ1-1	TGTGCCAGCTCACCTAGGGCGGGGGGCGTGAACACTGAAGCTTTCTTT	CASSPRAGGVNTEAFF
.	.	TRBV6-1	TRBJ1-2	TGTGCCAGCAGTGAGTGGGCGGACTATGGCTACACCTTC	CASSEWADYGYTF
.	.	TRBV27	TRBJ1-2	TGTGCCAGCAGTTTCCGGGGGGGTTATGGCTACACCTTC	CASSFRGGYGYTF
.	once	TRBV19	TRBJ1-2	TGTGCCAGTAGTATCGACAGTATCTATGGCTACACCTTC	CASSIDSIYGYTF
.	.	TRBV19	TRBJ2-6	TGTGCCAGTAGTATAAACCCCCCGACCTCTGGGGCCAACGTCCTGACTTTC	CASSINPPTSGANVLTF
.	.	TRBV2	TRBJ2-5	TGTGCCATGGTCCGGGACCGCCAAGAGACCCAGTACTTC	CAMVRDRQETQYF
TRBD2	.	TRBV7-9	TRBJ2-3	TGTGCCAGCAGCTTAGCCGGGGGGGAGCAGTATTTT	CASSLAGGEQYF
TRBD2	.	TRBV7-3	TRBJ2-2	TGTGCCAGCAGAATCTTTCGCCCAGCGGGGGGGCCCGGGGAGCTGTTTTTT	CASRIFRPAGGPGELFF
.	.	TRBV27	TRBJ1-5	TGTGCCAGCAGTTTAGGAGGGTATAGCAATCAGCCCCAGCATTTT	CASSLGGYSNQPQHF
.	.	TRBV6-5	TRBJ2-7	TGTGCCAGCAGCTCCCACGTTCAGTACGAGCAGTACTTC	CASSSHVQYEQYF
.	.	TRBV9	TRBJ2-3	TGTGCCAGCAGCGTAGATGTTACGAGGGTCCCGCAGTATTTT	CASSVDVTRVPQYF
TRBD1	.	TRBV9	TRBJ1-4	TGTGCCAGCAGCGCGAACAGGGGATCTAATGAAAAACTGTTTTTT	CASSANRGSNEKLFF
.	.	TRBV6-5	TRBJ1-4	TGTGCCAGCAGTTACTTAGCGGGGACCGATGAAAAACTGTTTTTT	CASSYLAGTDEKLFF
.	.	TRBV5-6	TRBJ2-3	TGTGCCAGCAGCTTGTGGGGGGCCTACACAGATACGCAGTATTTT	CASSLWGAYTDTQYF
TRBD2	few	TRBV7-2	TRBJ2-1	TGTGCCAGCAGCCGCAACCCCGGGGGGGTCAACAATGAGCAGTTCTTC	CASSRNPGGVNNEQFF
.	.	TRBV7-9	TRBJ1-2	TGTGCCAGCAGCCCTCCCCTAGCTAACTATGGCTACACCTTC	CASSPPLANYGYTF
.	.	TRBV14	TRBJ2-3	TGTGCCAGCAGCCAGAAACGAAAGACATTCGGACTCAGCACAGATACGCAGTATTTT	CASSQKRKTFGLSTDTQYF
.	once	TRBV27	TRBJ2-3	TGTGCCAGCAAGAAGGCGCTGCCCCCCACAGATACGCAGTATTTT	CASKKALPPTDTQYF
TRBD2	.	TRBV11-2	TRBJ2-1	TGTGCCAGCAGCCTCGGGACTAGCGGGGAGGGGGAGCAGTTCTTC	CASSLGTSGEGEQFF
.	.	TRBV6-1	TRBJ1-2	TGTGCCAGCAGTGAATGGTCGGACTATGGCTACACCTTC	CASSEWSDYGYTF
.	.	TRBV18	TRBJ1-3	TGTGCCAGCTCTCCGCAGGCTGTCGGAAACACCATATATTTT	CASSPQAVGNTIYF
.	.	TRBV1	TRBJ2-3	TGCACCAGCAGCCCGCTACTAGCGGGGGTAGCAGATACGCAGTATTTT	CTSSPLLAGVADTQYF